This TCR beta chain was found in a study of blood T cell repertoires in COVID-19 (dated by TCRdb to between 2020 and 2021). Concerning the study at large: The collaborator samples originated in the United States, Italy and Spain and spanned the acute and convalescent phases of COVID-19. The material from the prospective study consisted of cDNA or gDNA derived from T cells, B-cell-depleted T cells, or PBMCs. The dataset comprised deeply sampled blood TCRbeta repertoires from subjects exposed to, actively infected with, or recovered from COVID-19. The repertoires were released in a freely available public database meant as a resource for research on the immune response to SARS-CoV-2. Samples came from the ongoing ImmuneRACE study (first 160 participants) plus 1,254 subjects from 6 global collaborators. Nearly every sample came with metadata listing a de-identified subject ID, COVID-19 status, age in years and sex. Where HLA class I and class II types were available, the types were taken from metadata supplied by the sample provider, not from assay-based typing. Study-wide findings and limitations: The quantity of clinical and demographic metadata differed by source and by participant and was supplied without curation.

Remarks on this clone: The antigen this receptor binds is unknown. Base qualities are missing; no much larger clone stands one base away.

The immunoSEQ Assay, a bias-controlled multiplex PCR, was used to amplify TCRbeta CDR3 regions from genomic DNA. As for how the authors treated the data: Nucleated cell counts per sample were estimated from amplification of reference gene primers within the assay. To quantify the absolute abundance of each unique TCRbeta CDR3 rearrangement, sequence reads were collapsed and filtered. For each sample, productive Simpson clonality was calculated by taking the square root of Simpson's diversity index across productive rearrangements. TCRdb provides this immuneACCESS table in a form limited to in-frame rearrangements. Some clones are lacking; in checked studies, under half of them reflect an unresolved V gene, and why the rest are absent is not known. D and trimming were read from the DNA, whereas the V and J calls and clone size are those reported in that table. Within this sample are 150,000 to 200,000 clones, with around four fifths of them counted one time only. The ten top clones hold 3.6% of the sample.

In the prospective study, participants were about 18 to 95 years old, resided in 24 geographic areas of the United States, and were enrolled through a virtual design. In the prospective study, cohorts were assigned on the basis of participant-reported clinical history obtained from a screening survey and a study questionnaire. In the prospective study, whole blood, serum and a nasopharyngeal or oropharyngeal swab were collected from each participant by mobile phlebotomists. Over an approximately 2-month period, participants in the prospective study had the option of providing additional blood draws and questionnaires. Before DNA extraction, blood samples from the prospective study were shipped at room temperature or frozen. Via the germline V gene (reference sequence), CDR1 is LNHDA and CDR2 SQIVND. The CDR3 runs 17 residues from the cysteine to the phenylalanine. CDR3 DNA is the only sequence kept; it has 51 bases, read in frame from the first base. Between the V and J ends, shortened by 6 bases and 3 bases respectively, the junction contains 20 bases.

The chain was built from TRBV19 and TRBJ2-2; D gene: possibly TRBD1, on 5 matching bases. Input material: PBMCs or T cells enriched from blood (not recorded which). The sequence came from a woman aged 50 to 60 in a cohort exposed to, infected with or recovered from COVID-19 (not recorded which). The DNA is as follows: TGTGCCAGTAGCACCGTGGTAATGACAGTCTACACCGGGGAGCTGTTTTTT. This codes for CASSTVVMTVYTGELFF.